This entry describes one T cell receptor (beta chain). No antigen is known for it. Base quality data are lacking; no much larger clone is found one base away. All diabetic patients met standard classification criteria for type 1 or type 2 diabetes, with glucose and C-peptide assessed by WHO-recommended methods. Donors were excluded if they had other autoimmune diseases or infections within the previous four weeks. Roughly 10 milliliters of peripheral blood were collected from each participant. LymphoPrep density separation was used to isolate PBMCs. The CDR3 covers 15 residues, taking in both the cysteine and the phenylalanine. Only the CDR3 portion is preserved as DNA: 45 bases, with reading frame beginning at the first base. The germline V gene provides CDR1 SGHTA and CDR2 FQGNSA. V was cut back by 2 bases and J by 0 bases, leaving a gap of 8 bases between them. TCRdb lists the instrument as Illumina MiSeq. Genomic DNA from sorted T cell subsets served as template for TCRbeta CDR3 amplification. The TCRbeta CDR3 region was amplified by multiplex PCR with 30 forward and 13 reverse primers. AMPure XP beads were used to purify the PCR products, after which a second roughly 25-cycle PCR added indices and adaptors. Before sequencing, the libraries were purified from gel with the QIAquick Gel Extraction Kit. The published analysis was carried out like this. FLASH was used to merge the paired-end reads, and IgBLAST was used to align the reads to IMGT V, D and J germline references. Reads with below 70% alignment identity to germline references were discarded, and around 11,000,000 reads were retained study-wide. Following IMGT definitions, CDR3 boundaries, reading frame and productivity were assigned. A highly-expanded clone was defined as any clone making up 1% or more of reads, and normalized Shannon entropy served as the measure of diversity. Unpaired two-tailed t-tests were used to test for differences in Shannon entropy between groups. TCRdb reworked the public reads: Q25 trimming with fastp, MiXCR clone assembly, productive beta chains retained. All rows with the same CDR3 protein become a single entry with the most common DNA and genes. The V and J calls come from TCRdb's annotation, not from the publication. For this sample the table gives a few hundred thousand distinct CDR3 sequences, of which approximately 45% were detected only once. The ten top clones hold approximately 15% of the sample.

These data come from a study of type 1 and type 2 diabetes patients listed by TCRdb under 2016. Broadly, across the study: About nine type 1 diabetes patients, four type 2 diabetes patients and roughly 6 nondiabetic controls, all recruited in China, made up the cohort. V gene usage was similar between roughly 20-cycle and approximately 25-cycle amplification, suggesting similar primer efficiencies and random PCR bias. Altogether, under 25,000,000 paired-end reads were produced across the whole study. The TCRbeta libraries underwent paired-end sequencing on Illumina HiSeq 2000 or MiSeq instruments. Type 2 diabetes patients were used as a disease comparison group for the type 1 diabetes patients. In the study, high-throughput sequencing was used to profile TCRbeta repertoires so that type 1 diabetes, type 2 diabetes and nondiabetic individuals could be compared. Across the study, CD4+ and CD8+ T cells were positively selected from PBMCs using CD4 or CD8 MicroBeads on MACS columns. What the study reported, not specific to this receptor: V and J gene usage patterns of type 2 diabetes and control samples were highly correlated, averaging around 0.97 between samples. Since just a limited number of T2D and control samples were sequenced, some T1D-only HECs might also appear in more T2D or control samples. In both CD4+ and CD8+ T cells, type 2 diabetes repertoires were highly diverse, with diversity significantly greater than that of type 1 diabetes repertoires. Age and gender were not matched between study groups, possibly biasing interpretation. Few highly-expanded CD4+ clones, median one, were found in type 2 diabetes patients, accounting for a median 3.9% of reads.

The origin of this receptor is a man younger than 30 with type 2 diabetes. The chain employs TRBV7-2 and TRBJ1-5; a tentative D call is TRBD1 (5 bases match). Sequencing was carried out using peripheral blood mononuclear cells (PBMCs). The base sequence is TGTGCCAGCAGCTTACTAGGGGTTAGCAATCAGCCCCAGCATTTT. Translation gives CASSLLGVSNQPQHF.